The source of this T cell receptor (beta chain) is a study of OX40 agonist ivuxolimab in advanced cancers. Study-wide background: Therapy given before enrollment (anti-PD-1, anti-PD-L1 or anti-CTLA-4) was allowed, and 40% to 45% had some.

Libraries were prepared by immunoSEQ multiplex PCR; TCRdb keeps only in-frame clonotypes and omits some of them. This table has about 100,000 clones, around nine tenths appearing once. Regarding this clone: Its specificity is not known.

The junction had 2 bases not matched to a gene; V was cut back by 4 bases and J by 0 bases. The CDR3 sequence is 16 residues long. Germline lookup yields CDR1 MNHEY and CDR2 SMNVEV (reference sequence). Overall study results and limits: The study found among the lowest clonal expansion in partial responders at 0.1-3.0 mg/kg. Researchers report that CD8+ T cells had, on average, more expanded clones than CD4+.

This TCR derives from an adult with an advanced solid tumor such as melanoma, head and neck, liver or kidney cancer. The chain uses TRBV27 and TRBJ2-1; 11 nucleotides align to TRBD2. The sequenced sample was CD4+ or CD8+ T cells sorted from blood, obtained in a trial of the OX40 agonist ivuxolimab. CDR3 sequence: CASSSGLAGSYNEQFF. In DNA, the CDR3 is TGTGCCAGCAGTTCCGGACTAGCGGGCTCCTACAATGAGCAGTTCTTC.